The 20 T cell receptor beta chains in this list originate from one sample, sequenced in a study of tumor-infiltrating lymphocytes in primary liver carcinoma. Between about 19 and 34 mg of unsorted bulk tissue served as the source from which RNA and DNA were co-extracted. TCR beta cDNA was made from 500 ng total RNA with a constant-region primer. Generation of the TCR beta libraries relied on three nested multiplex PCR rounds using slightly modified ARM-PCR. TRBV1-TRBV30 forward primers and a C-beta reverse primer were used in the first two PCR rounds, which each ran for about 11 cycles. In TCRdb, the multiplex PCR reads were re-called with MiXCR into one record per CDR3 protein. Of around 60,000 distinct CDR3 sequences listed, around 69% were seen once; the top ten hold around 44%. Sequencing was done on a sample of liver tumor tissue from sampling region 4. The subset: tumor region T4, right-lateral pole. These receptors came from a middle-aged man with primary liver carcinoma and hepatitis B virus infection.

About this clonotype itself: A much larger clonotype is one base distant, so this may be a read error. V usage is TRBV11-2 and J usage is TRBJ2-7; D assignment may be TRBD1 or TRBD2 (5 bases each). This CDR3 is built from 15 residues. CDR1 is SGHAT and CDR2 is FQNNGV in the germline V gene. V was shortened by 2 bases and J by 6 bases, with 17 bases between the two germline ends. In DNA form, the CDR3 reads TGTGCCAGCAGCTTAACCCTAGTGGGGGTTAGCGAGCAGTACTTC. This gives the protein CASSLTLVGVSEQYF.

For this clonotype: One end of the junction varies from germline; a read error may be responsible. V usage is TRBV5-4 and J usage is TRBJ1-6; D gene ambiguous. CDR1 is SGHNT, CDR2 YYREEE, per germline (reference sequence). The CDR3 sequence is 16 residues long. The DNA of the CDR3 is TGTGCCAACAGTTCGCACCCCGGACCGCAGAATTCACCCCTTCACTTT. As protein: CANSSHPGPQNSPLHF.

Worth noting for this clonotype: A much larger clone lies a single base off, so this may be a read error. The V gene is TRBV29-1, the J gene TRBJ2-5; D gene unclear. The CDR3 is 13 amino acids. The germline V gene has CDR1 SQVTM and CDR2 ANQGSEA. CDR3 in amino acids: CSVEVPQQETQNF. The DNA for the CDR3 is TGCAGCGTTGAAGTCCCCCAACAAGAGACCCAGAACTTC. Supplemented by reference TRBV29-1 and TRBJ2-5, the full variable domain reads SAVISQKPSRDICQRGTSLTIQCQVDSQVTMMFWYRQQPGQSLTLIATANQGSEATYESGFVIDKFPISRPNLTFSTLTVSNMSPEDSSIYLCSVEVPQQETQNFGPGTRLLVL.

In this sample, this clonotype turned up many times. This chain connects TRBV7-9 to TRBJ1-3; D gene ambiguous. This CDR3 contains 17 residues. Germline loops: CDR1 SEHNR, CDR2 FQNEAQ (reference sequence). With 0 bases removed from V and 2 bases from J, the gap between germline ends came to 14 bases. CDR3 region: CASSLAGGQGTGNTIYF. In DNA, the CDR3 is TGTGCCAGCAGCTTAGCGGGTGGCCAAGGCACTGGAAACACCATATATTTT.

The gene calls are TRBV6-2 or TRBV6-3 and TRBJ1-5; D unresolved. The germline gives CDR1 MNHEY, CDR2 SVGEGT. The CDR3 is 14 amino acids. With 0 bases removed from V and 7 bases from J, the gap between germline ends came to 10 bases. The CDR3 region is CASSYSAVIQPQHF. The CDR3 DNA reads TGTGCCAGCAGTTACTCGGCAGTAATACAGCCCCAGCATTTT.

This clonotype was detected a few times. The final CDR3 position lacks the conserved phenylalanine or tryptophan, pointing to a likely read error. The V gene is TRBV5-1, the J gene TRBJ2-7, with 12 bases that match TRBD1. The CDR3 loop spans 15 amino acids. The V and J ends lost 2 bases and 4 bases, in that order; junction bases with no gene match: 4. CDR1 is SGHRS, CDR2 YFSETQ, per germline. CDR3 in DNA: TGCGCCAGCAGCTTAAGGGACAGGGGGCTATACGAGCAGTACCTC. Amino acid sequence: CASSLRDRGLYEQYL.

On this clonotype itself: Since no conserved phenylalanine or tryptophan closes the CDR3, a read error is the likely cause. This chain joins TRBV7-8 and TRBJ2-2, with D maybe TRBD1 (5 bases). The CDR3 is 12 residues long. From germline, CDR1 is SGHVS and CDR2 FQNEAQ. CDR3 loop: CVSRAATGELFL. The CDR3 coding sequence is TGTGTCAGCAGGGCTGCTACCGGGGAGCTGTTTTTA.

Concerning this clonotype: The DNA is omitted, as the CDR3 cannot be located on it reliably, and the CDR3 follows TCRdb's listing. The rearrangement joins TRBV30 to TRBJ1-2. CDR1 is GTSNPN, CDR2 SVGIG, per germline (reference sequence). The CDR3 length is 17 residues, termini included. The CDR3 is CAPVIGDGMPGGYGCTF.

As regards this clonotype: Because it lacks the conserved phenylalanine or tryptophan at the end, this CDR3 is likely a read error. The chain employs TRBV4-3 and TRBJ2-7; unclear D gene. Per germline, CDR1 LGHNA and CDR2 YSLEER. V lost 2 bases and J 1 base, leaving 6 bases between the germline ends. The length of the CDR3 is 13 residues. The CDR3 spells CASSQNYSYEQYL. In DNA form, the CDR3 reads TGCGCCAGCAGCCAAAACTATTCCTACGAGCAGTACCTC.

As to this clonotype: The junction and the germline gene differ at one end; a read error may be behind it. The rearrangement links TRBV7-8 to TRBJ2-3; tentatively, D is TRBD2 (6 bases). CDR3 length: 15 residues. Germline lookup yields CDR1 SGHVS and CDR2 FQNEAQ. The CDR3 DNA sequence: TGTGCCAGCAGAACAGGTGCGGGATCGGGGGATACGCAGTTTTTT. This translates into CASRTGAGSGDTQFF.

A few counts support this clonotype. The V gene is TRBV7-2, the J gene TRBJ2-5; D remains ambiguous. The CDR3 runs to 13 residues. V was cut by 2 bases and J by 6 bases, with 10 bases left in between. Germline CDR1 and CDR2: SGHTA and FQGNSA. The CDR3 spells CASSLRVQQTQYF. CDR3 DNA sequence: TGTGCCAGCAGCTTACGGGTGCAGCAGACCCAGTACTTC.

As for this clonotype: An end of the junction differs from the germline gene, which may be a read error. The chain is built from TRBV6-5 and TRBJ2-5; perhaps TRBD2 as D (5 bases). The CDR3 is 13 amino acids. Germline loops: CDR1 MNHEY, CDR2 SVGAGI. The CDR3 nucleotides are TGTGCCAGCCATCGACGGGGTCAAGAGACCCAGCACTTC. It codes for CASHRRGQETQHF.

This clonotype has a handful of counts. A junction end diverges from the germline sequence, so it may reflect a read error. The rearrangement joins TRBV20-1 to TRBJ1-5; 7 bases align to TRBD1. Germline V gives CDR1 DFQATT, CDR2 SNEGSKA (reference sequence). The CDR3 loop spans 16 amino acids. The CDR3 coding sequence is TGCAGTGCTAGAGATCGGGGCAGGGGGGGCAATCAGCCGCAGCATTTT. It codes for CSARDRGRGGNQPQHF.

Comments on this clonotype: Its ends do not fully match the called genes, so a read error is possible. This chain joins TRBV6-5 and TRBJ1-1; a possible D gene is TRBD1 (6 bases). The CDR3 length is 14 residues. CDR1 is MNHEY and CDR2 is SVGAGI in the germline V gene. CDR3 region: CTSSYGGANNEAFF. The CDR3 DNA is TGTACCAGCAGTTACGGGGGGGCGAACAATGAAGCTTTCTTT.

This clonotype was counted a single time. The junction departs from the called germline gene at one end, perhaps through a read error. The chain combines TRBV11-2 with TRBJ2-6; D may match TRBD1 or TRBD2 (5 bases each). Germline V lookup: CDR1 SGHAT, CDR2 FQNNGV. The CDR3 contains 16 residues. CDR3 nucleotides: TGTGCCAACAGCTTAGATCTCGGGGCTTGGGCCAACGTCCTGACCTTC. It codes for CANSLDLGAWANVLTF.

This clonotype is deemed medium-sized (0.01 to 0.1%). This chain connects TRBV29-1 to TRBJ1-4, with D perhaps TRBD1 (5 bases). This CDR3 contains 13 residues. Germline loops: CDR1 SQVTM, CDR2 ANQGSEA. Trimming removed 6 bases at V and 7 bases at J, with 15 bases between. The CDR3 DNA sequence: TGCAGCGTGAGGGGAGGGTCGGGTGAAAAACTGTTTTTT. Translation gives CSVRGGSGEKLFF.

Concerning this clonotype itself: The junction shows a germline mismatch at one end, possibly a read error. The chain recombines TRBV6-1 with TRBJ2-7; perhaps TRBD2 as D (5 bases). Per the germline V gene, CDR1 is MNHNS and CDR2 is SASEGT. The CDR3 contains 15 residues. CDR3 sequence: CPSSSGLAELYEQYF. The CDR3 region has the DNA TGTCCCAGCAGTTCTGGACTTGCGGAACTATACGAGCAGTACTTC.

On this clonotype itself: An end of the junction differs from the germline gene, which may be a read error. CDR3 nucleotides: TGCGCCAGCAGCCAAGATGATAGCAATCAGCCCCAACATTTT. Translating it yields CASSQDDSNQPQHF. The chain links TRBV4-3 to TRBJ1-5; D is unresolved. Germline CDR1 LGHNA, CDR2 YSLEER. This CDR3 is 14 amino acids long.

On this clonotype: This clone may be a read error of a much larger clone one base away. This chain joins TRBV4-2 and TRBJ1-2; perhaps TRBD1 as D (5 bases). The CDR3 has 14 amino acids. Germline V CDR1 and CDR2: LGHNA, YNFKEQ. V was clipped by 1 base and J by 8 bases, with 14 bases between them. DNA for the CDR3: TGTGCCAGCAGCCAAGGTCGAACAGGCTGGGGCTACACCTTC. This encodes CASSQGRTGWGYTF.

This clonotype was counted between two and nine times. Just one base apart from a much larger clone, this may be a read error. This chain connects TRBV4-1 to TRBJ2-7; D is perhaps TRBD2 (6 bases). The CDR3 has 15 amino acids. Germline V gene lookup returns CDR1 MGHRA and CDR2 YSYEKL. Here the CDR3 reads CTSSQDKALAMAQYF. For the CDR3, the DNA is TGCACCAGCAGCCAAGATAAGGCACTAGCCATGGCGCAGTACTTC.